The present TCR beta chain was sequenced within a study of blood T cell repertoires in COVID-19. About the research overall: Some COVID-19 samples were acute and others convalescent; all came from the United States, Italy and Spain.

The CDR3 totals 14 residues. Germline loops: CDR1 SGHVS, CDR2 FNYEAQ. Trimming shortened V by 5 bases and J by 0 bases, and 10 bases separated the two germline ends. TCRdb keeps only in-frame clones here, not all; method: immunoSEQ multiplex PCR. Here the sample spans approximately 250,000 clones, under 95% being singletons. Sequenced input: PBMCs or T cells enriched from blood (not recorded which). The TCR sequence derives from a man between 40 and 49 years old who had been exposed to COVID-19. The gene calls are TRBV7-6 and TRBJ1-1, with a possible D match to TRBD1 (6 bases). CDR3 coding DNA: TGTGCCAGCAGCCTCACAGGGATGAACACTGAAGCTTTCTTT. Amino acid sequence: CASSLTGMNTEAFF.